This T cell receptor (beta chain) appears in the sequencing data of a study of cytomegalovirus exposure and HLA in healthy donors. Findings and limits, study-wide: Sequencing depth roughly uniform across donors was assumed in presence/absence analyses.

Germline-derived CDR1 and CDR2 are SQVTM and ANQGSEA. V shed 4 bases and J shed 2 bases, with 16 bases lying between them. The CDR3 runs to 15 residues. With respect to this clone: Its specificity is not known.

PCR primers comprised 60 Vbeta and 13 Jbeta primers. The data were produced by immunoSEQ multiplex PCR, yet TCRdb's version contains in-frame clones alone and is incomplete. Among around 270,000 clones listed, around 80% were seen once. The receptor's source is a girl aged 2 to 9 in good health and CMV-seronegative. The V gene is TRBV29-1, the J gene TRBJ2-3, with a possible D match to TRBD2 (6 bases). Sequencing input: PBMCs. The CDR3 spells CSVVPGTGATDTQYF. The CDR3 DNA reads TGCAGCGTTGTTCCCGGGACGGGAGCCACAGATACGCAGTATTTT.